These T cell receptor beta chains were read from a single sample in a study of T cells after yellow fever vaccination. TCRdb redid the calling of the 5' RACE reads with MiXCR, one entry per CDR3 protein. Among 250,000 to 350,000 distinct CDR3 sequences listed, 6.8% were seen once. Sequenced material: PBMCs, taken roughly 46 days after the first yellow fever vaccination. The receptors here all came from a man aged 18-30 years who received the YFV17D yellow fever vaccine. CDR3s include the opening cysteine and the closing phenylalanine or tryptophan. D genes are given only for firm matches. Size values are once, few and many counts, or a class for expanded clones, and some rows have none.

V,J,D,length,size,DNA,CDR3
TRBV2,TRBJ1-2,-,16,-,TGTTCCAGCAGTGAATTGGAACAGGATGGGCTCCAAGGCTACACCTTC,CSSSELEQDGLQGYTF
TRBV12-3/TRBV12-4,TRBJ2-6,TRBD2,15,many,TGTGCCAGCAACTTGGGAGGGTCTGGGGCCAACGTCCTGACTTTC,CASNLGGSGANVLTF
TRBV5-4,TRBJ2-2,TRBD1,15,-,TGTGCCAGCAGCTTGGGACAGGGAAGACCCGGGGAGCTGTTTTTT,CASSLGQGRPGELFF
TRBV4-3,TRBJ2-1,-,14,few,TGCGCCAGCAGCCGGCGTGGGGATGGCACTGAGCAGTTCTTC,CASSRRGDGTEQFF
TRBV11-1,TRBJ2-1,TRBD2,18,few,TGTGCCAGCAGCCCAGGGGCACTAGCGGGGGAAAATTACAATGAGCAGTTCTTC,CASSPGALAGENYNEQFF
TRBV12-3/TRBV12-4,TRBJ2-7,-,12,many,TGTGCCAGCAGCTTCTTGGGCTACGAGCAGTACTTC,CASSFLGYEQYF
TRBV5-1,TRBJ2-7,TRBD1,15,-,TGCGCCAGCAGCTTGGGTGGGACAGGGTTTAACGAGCAGTACTTC,CASSLGGTGFNEQYF
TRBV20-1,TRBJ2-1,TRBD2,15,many,TGCAGTGCGGCCGCCGGGACTAGCGGGGCCAATGAGCAGTTCTTC,CSAAAGTSGANEQFF
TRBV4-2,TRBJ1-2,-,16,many,TGTGCCAGCAGCCAAGACTCCACGGTGCCATACTATGGCTACACCTTC,CASSQDSTVPYYGYTF
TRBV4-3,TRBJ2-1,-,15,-,TGCGCCAGCAGCCCCTCGGTAAACTCCTACCATGAGCAGTTCTTC,CASSPSVNSYHEQFF
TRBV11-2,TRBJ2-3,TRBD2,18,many,TGTGCCAGCAGCCAGACCGTCGTTAGCGGGGGTCGCACAGATACGCAGTATTTT,CASSQTVVSGGRTDTQYF
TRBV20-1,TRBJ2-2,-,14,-,TGCAGTGCTCAAATGAGGGGTAACACCGGGGAGCTGTTTTTT,CSAQMRGNTGELFF
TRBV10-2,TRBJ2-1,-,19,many,TGCGCCAGCAGTGAGTTACCGCCGACAGCCCGAACACAATACAATGAGCAGTTCTTC,CASSELPPTARTQYNEQFF
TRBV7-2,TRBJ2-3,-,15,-,TGTGCCAGCAGCACAAACAGGGCACTCACAGATACGCAGTATTTT,CASSTNRALTDTQYF
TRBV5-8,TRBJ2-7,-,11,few,TGTGCCAGCAGAAAGGGTTCCGAGCAGTACTTC,CASRKGSEQYF
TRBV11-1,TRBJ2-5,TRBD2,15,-,TGTGCCAGCAGCTTAGTGGGACTAAATCGAGAGACCCAGTACTTC,CASSLVGLNRETQYF
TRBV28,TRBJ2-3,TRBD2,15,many,TGTGCCAGCACGGGTGGGGGGGTTCTTTCAGATACGCAGTATTTT,CASTGGGVLSDTQYF
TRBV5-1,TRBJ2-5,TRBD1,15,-,TGCGCCAGCAGCTTGGGGCCAGGGGGCTGGGAGACCCAGTACTTC,CASSLGPGGWETQYF
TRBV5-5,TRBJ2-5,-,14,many,TGTGCCAGCAGCTTAGGAGGGGCGCTTGAGACCCAGTACTTC,CASSLGGALETQYF
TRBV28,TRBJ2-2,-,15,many,TGTGCCAGCAGTTTTACCCGTGGAACCCCCGGGGGGCTGTTTTTT,CASSFTRGTPGGLFF
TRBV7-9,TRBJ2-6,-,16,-,TGTGCCAGCAGTGCCCGGGGAAGCTCTGGGGCCAACGTCCTGACTTTC,CASSARGSSGANVLTF
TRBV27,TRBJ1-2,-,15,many,TGTGCCAGCAGTTTATATCCAGGAGCTAACTATGGCTACACCTTC,CASSLYPGANYGYTF
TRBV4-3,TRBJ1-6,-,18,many,TGCGCCAGCAGCCAAGGTCCGGACGAAAGCTCCTATAATTCACCCCTCCACTTT,CASSQGPDESSYNSPLHF
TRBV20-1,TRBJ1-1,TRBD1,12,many,TGCAGTGCTAGAAAACAGGGGCTGGAGGCTTTCTTT,CSARKQGLEAFF
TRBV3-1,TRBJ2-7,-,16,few,TGTGCCAGCAGCCGTCGATTCGGGACGGAAAGTTACGAGCAGTACTTC,CASSRRFGTESYEQYF
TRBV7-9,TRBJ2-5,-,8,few,TGTGCCTTGGAGACCCAGTACTTC,CALETQYF
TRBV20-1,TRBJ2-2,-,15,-,TGCATTGCTAGGCGGGGCGGACTGAACACCGGGGAGCTGTTTTTT,CIARRGGLNTGELFF
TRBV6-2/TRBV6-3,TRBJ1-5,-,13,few,TGTGCCAGCAGTGAGACGCTGGGGCAGCCCCAGCATTTT,CASSETLGQPQHF
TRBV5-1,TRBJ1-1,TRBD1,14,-,TGCGCCAGCAGCCGGACAGGGGGCTGGACTGAAGCTTTCTTT,CASSRTGGWTEAFF
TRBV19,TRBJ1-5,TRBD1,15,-,TGTGCCAGTAGTTCACGGGACAGGGGCAATCAGCCCCAGCATTTT,CASSSRDRGNQPQHF
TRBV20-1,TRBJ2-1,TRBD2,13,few,TGCAGTGCGAGCGGGGGCCACTACAATGAGCAGTTCTTC,CSASGGHYNEQFF
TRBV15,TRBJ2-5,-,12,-,TGTGCCACCAGCAGTGTGGGTGGATCTAAGTACTTC,CATSSVGGSKYF
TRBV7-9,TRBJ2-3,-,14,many,TGTGCCAGCAGCTTACCGACAGGCACAGATACGCAGTATTTT,CASSLPTGTDTQYF
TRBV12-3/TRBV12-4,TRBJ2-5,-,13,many,TGTGCCAGCAGTTTAATAGTCAGAGAGACCCAGTACTTC,CASSLIVRETQYF
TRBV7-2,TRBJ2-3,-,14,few,TGTGCCAGCAGCAGAACTAAAGCCACAGATACGCAGTATTTT,CASSRTKATDTQYF
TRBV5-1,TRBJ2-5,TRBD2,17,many,TGCGCCAGCAGCTTGGCGGTAGCGGGGGGGAACCGAGAGACCCAGTACTTC,CASSLAVAGGNRETQYF
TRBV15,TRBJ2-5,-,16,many,TGTGCCACCAGCAGAGATAAGTCCTTCCCCCAAGAGACCCAGTACTTC,CATSRDKSFPQETQYF
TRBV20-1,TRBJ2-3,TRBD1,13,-,TGCAGTGCTTGGGACAGGGTTGGAGATACGCAGTATTTT,CSAWDRVGDTQYF
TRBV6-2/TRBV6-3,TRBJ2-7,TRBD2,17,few,TGTGCCAGCAGCTACCTGGGACTAGCGGGTAAATCCTACGAGCAGTACTTC,CASSYLGLAGKSYEQYF
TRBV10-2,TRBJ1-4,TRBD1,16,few,TGCGCCAGCAGTGAAGAGGGGGCGTTGACTAATGAAAAACTGTTTTTT,CASSEEGALTNEKLFF